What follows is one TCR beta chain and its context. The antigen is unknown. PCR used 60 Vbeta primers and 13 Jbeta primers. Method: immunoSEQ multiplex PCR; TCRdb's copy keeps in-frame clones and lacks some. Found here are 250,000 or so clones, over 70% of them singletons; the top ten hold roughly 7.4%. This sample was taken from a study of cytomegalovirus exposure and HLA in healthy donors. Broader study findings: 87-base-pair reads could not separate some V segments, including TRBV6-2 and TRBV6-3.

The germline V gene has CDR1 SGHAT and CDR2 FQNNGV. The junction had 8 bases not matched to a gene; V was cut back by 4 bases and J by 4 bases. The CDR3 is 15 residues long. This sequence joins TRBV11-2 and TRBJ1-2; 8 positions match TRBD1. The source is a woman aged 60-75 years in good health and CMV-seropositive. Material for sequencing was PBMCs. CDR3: CASSSDPGGVYGYTF. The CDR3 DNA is TGTGCCAGCAGCTCAGACCCAGGGGGCGTCTATGGCTACACCTTC.